The 25 T cell receptor beta chains listed next were all sequenced from one sample in a study of CD4 and CD8 cells across lung adenocarcinoma regions. MiXCR, run by TCRdb on the PCR reads, gives a single entry per CDR3 protein. The sample has thousands of distinct CDR3 sequences, around half seen once. What was sequenced was CD4+ T cells from the center of a lung tumor. All receptors derive from a female donor with lung adenocarcinoma. The CD4 and CD8 labels of this study may be unreliable.

V usage is TRBV27 and J usage is TRBJ2-4; D is unclear. CDR1 and CDR2 from the germline V gene are MNHEY and SMNVEV (reference sequence). Trimming took 10 bases from V and 13 from J, leaving 26 bases between them. The CDR3 consists of 14 residues. In DNA form, the CDR3 reads TGTGCCATCACGGTACTGTGGTTGAAAAATATGCAGTACTTC. It codes for CAITVLWLKNMQYF.

The sample holds a few counts of this clonotype. The J gene is TRBJ2-3, the V gene TRBV20-1; 9 nucleotides line up with TRBD1. Germline CDR1 DFQATT, CDR2 SNEGSKA (reference sequence). The trim removed 1 base at V and 4 bases at J, leaving 3 bases unmatched. CDR3 length equals 14 residues. Here the CDR3 DNA reads TGCAGTGCTAGAGTGACAGGGGGGGCAGATACGCAGTATTTT. Protein: CSARVTGGADTQYF.

This clonotype showed up just a few times. The rearrangement joins TRBV6-1 to TRBJ1-5; weak D call: TRBD1 (5 bases). Between the trimmed V and J ends, which lost 5 bases and 5 bases, there was a span of 10 bases. CDR3 size: 13 residues. CDR1 is MNHNS and CDR2 is SASEGT in the germline V gene. The CDR3 here is CASSTRAHQPQHF. CDR3 in DNA: TGTGCCAGCAGTACCAGGGCCCATCAGCCCCAGCATTTT.

V is TRBV7-6 and J is TRBJ2-5, with TRBD2 matching 9 bases. CDR1 SGHVS and CDR2 FNYEAQ come from the germline V gene. The CDR3 covers 16 residues. V lost 4 bases, J lost 6 bases, and 12 bases stayed unmatched. This chain's CDR3 is CASSSLWGSGRQTQYF. CDR3 DNA sequence: TGTGCCAGCAGCTCCCTCTGGGGTAGCGGGAGACAGACCCAGTACTTC.

By frequency in the sample, this clonotype is medium-sized (0.01 to 0.1%). The chain links TRBV6-4 to TRBJ2-2, with D perhaps assigned TRBD1 or TRBD2 (5 bases each). Deletions cut 6 bases from V and 7 bases from J, with 12 bases between. The germline gives CDR1 MRHNA, CDR2 SNTAGT. The CDR3 length is 13 residues. The CDR3 nucleotides read TGTGCCAGCAGCCACGAGGGGTTCGGGGAGCTGTTTTTT. Translation: CASSHEGFGELFF.

To note about this clonotype: Sequence at one end of the junction differs from germline and may be a read error. V gene TRBV25-1 combines with J gene TRBJ2-3; D is undetermined. CDR1 and CDR2 (germline): MGHDK, SYGVNS. The CDR3 is 13 amino acids. Written as DNA, the CDR3 is TGTGCCAGCATCGGGCGACTCGAAGAGACCCAGTACTTT. This encodes CASIGRLEETQYF. Combining the CDR3 with reference TRBV25-1 and TRBJ2-3 gives the whole variable domain EADIYQTPRYLVIGTGKKITLECSQTMGHDKMYWYQQDPGMELHLIHYSYGVNSTEKGDLSSESTVSRIRTEHFPLTLESARPSHTSQYLCASIGRLEETQYFGPGTRLTVL.

The V gene is TRBV11-1, the J gene TRBJ2-1, with 9 nucleotides matching TRBD2. CDR3 length: 14 amino acids. V dropped 7 bases and J dropped 7; count of bases not matched to a gene: 8. Germline CDR1 is SGHAT and CDR2 is FQDESV (reference sequence). CDR3 nucleotides: TGTGCCAGCACCGTGAGACTAGCGGTTAATGAGCAGTTCTTC. It translates to CASTVRLAVNEQFF.

The chain is built from TRBV6-5 and TRBJ2-1, with 11 bases that match TRBD1. Germline V lookup: CDR1 MNHEY, CDR2 SVGAGI. The V and J ends lost 0 bases and 4 bases, in that order; junction bases with no gene match: 2. The length of the CDR3 is 16 residues. Written as DNA, the CDR3 is TGTGCCAGCAGTTACTCCCGGGACAGGGGGTACAATGAGCAGTTCTTC. Its protein product is CASSYSRDRGYNEQFF.

The rearrangement uses TRBV6-1 and TRBJ2-1; D perhaps matches TRBD1 (6 bases). This CDR3 is built from 15 residues. Trimming shortened V by 4 bases and J by 2 bases, and 12 bases separated the two germline ends. CDR1 MNHNS and CDR2 SASEGT come from the germline V gene. In nucleotides, the CDR3 is TGTGCCAGCAGTGTGCTACAGGGTACCTACAATGAGCAGTTCTTC. Translated: CASSVLQGTYNEQFF.

Judged by abundance, this clonotype is medium-sized. The chain joins TRBV4-1 to TRBJ2-7, with 9 bases fitting TRBD2. The CDR3 runs 16 residues. Germline V gene sequence: CDR1 MGHRA, CDR2 YSYEKL. With V trimmed by 1 base and J by 7 bases, 11 bases remained unmatched. The CDR3 nucleotides read TGCGCCAGCAGCCAAGGGCTCGGCGGGAGCGGGGGGGAGCAGTACTTC. This translates into CASSQGLGGSGGEQYF.

The rearrangement links TRBV27 to TRBJ2-1; D gene unclear. From germline, CDR1 is MNHEY and CDR2 SMNVEV (reference sequence). Trimming removed 3 bases from V and 9 bases from J, with 6 bases in between. The CDR3 loop spans 11 amino acids. As DNA, the CDR3 is TGTGCCAGCAGTTTGATGGGTGAGCAGTTCTTC. This codes for CASSLMGEQFF.

As concerns this clonotype: This CDR3 fails to terminate in the conserved phenylalanine or tryptophan, so it likely reflects a read error. It is unclear where the CDR3 begins or ends on the DNA, so no DNA is shown, and the CDR3 is as TCRdb lists it. This chain connects TRBV15 to TRBJ2-1; the table assigns TRBD2, which was not confirmed against the DNA. The CDR3 spans 17 residues, counting both ends. CDR1 and CDR2 from the germline V gene are LNHNV and YYDKDF (reference sequence). The CDR3: CAHPNLILNCNPHVSRE.

Sample share makes this clonotype medium-sized. The CDR3 loop reads CASSLTGASEQFF. CDR3 in DNA: TGTGCCAGCAGCTTAACGGGGGCAAGTGAGCAGTTCTTC. The chain combines TRBV7-2 with TRBJ2-1, with D perhaps given as TRBD1 or TRBD2 (6 bases each). Trimming took off 2 bases at V and 9 bases at J, with 11 bases between the two ends. From germline, CDR1 is SGHTA and CDR2 FQGNSA. The CDR3 totals 13 residues.

The chain carries TRBV5-4 and TRBJ2-2, with 7 bases fitting TRBD1. Trimming at V came to 9 bases and at J to 0 bases, leaving 14 bases not matched to a gene. Germline V lookup: CDR1 SGHNT, CDR2 YYREEE (reference sequence). CDR3 size: 17 residues. The CDR3 DNA reads as TGTGCCACTACCGGGACAGCGAGTGTAACGAACACCGGGGAGCTGTTTTTT. It is translated as CATTGTASVTNTGELFF.

This sequence joins TRBV15 and TRBJ2-5; D may correspond to TRBD1 or TRBD2 (5 bases each). The better agreement between TRBJ2-7 and the DNA end casts doubt on the J call. CDR3 length: 16 amino acids. Germline values: CDR1 LNHNV, CDR2 YYDKDF (reference sequence). Here the CDR3 reads CATSRDEGKVVHEQYF. CDR3 bases: TGTGCCACCAGCAGAGATGAGGGGAAGGTCGTTCACGAGCAGTACTTC.

The chain links TRBV6-1 to TRBJ2-4; TRBD2 agrees at 8 bases. The DNA end is more similar to TRBJ2-5, so the J call may be wrong. From germline, CDR1 is MNHNS and CDR2 SASEGT. CDR3 size: 16 residues. Here the CDR3 reads CASRGFGGGAKETQYF. The CDR3 DNA sequence: TGTGCCAGCAGGGGGTTCGGGGGGGGTGCCAAAGAGACCCAGTACTTC.

This chain uses TRBV6-1 with TRBJ2-1; 9 bases fit TRBD1. With 7 bases clipped from V and 1 base from J, the junction kept 5 bases outside the gene matches. The CDR3 extends over 15 amino acids. Germline lookup yields CDR1 MNHNS and CDR2 SASEGT. This CDR3 reads CASTVQGASYNEQFF. The CDR3 DNA sequence: TGTGCCAGCACAGTACAGGGGGCATCCTACAATGAGCAGTTCTTC.

The sample holds one count of this clonotype. The rearrangement links TRBV6-1 to TRBJ2-1; 10 bases are a match to TRBD1. The CDR3 length is 15 residues. The V segment lost 1 base and the J segment 3 bases; nucleotides outside the gene matches: 0. The germline V gene encodes CDR1 MNHNS and CDR2 SASEGT. For the CDR3, the DNA is TGTGCCAGCAGTGAAGGGACAGGGGGCTACAATGAGCAGTTCTTC. Protein: CASSEGTGGYNEQFF.

By proportion, this clonotype is medium-sized. The chain couples TRBV9 to TRBJ2-1, with D unresolved. This CDR3 region has 14 residues. The germline V and J ends were trimmed by 4 bases and 8 bases, with 16 bases remaining between them. The germline V gene has CDR1 SGDLS and CDR2 YYNGEE. CDR3 in amino acids: CASSPRLLKYEQFF. The CDR3 DNA is TGTGCCAGCAGCCCTCGACTGTTAAAGTATGAGCAGTTCTTC. Full variable domain (outside the CDR3, taken from reference TRBV9 and TRBJ2-1): DSGVTQTPKHLITATGQRVTLRCSPRSGDLSVYWYQQSLDQGLQFLIQYYNGEERAKGNILERFSAQQFPDLHSELNLSSLELGDSALYFCASSPRLLKYEQFFGPGTRLTVL.

This clonotype was seen a handful of times. This chain links TRBV6-1 with TRBJ2-1; 9 bases are a match to TRBD2. V lost 6 bases and J lost 10; bases outside the gene matches: 10. The CDR3 runs to 14 residues. Germline loops: CDR1 MNHNS, CDR2 SASEGT. CDR3 nucleotides: TGTGCCAGCAGGATTAGCGGGAGCTCCTACGAGCAGTTCTTC. This translates into CASRISGSSYEQFF.

The chain uses TRBV6-1 and TRBJ2-6; the D is unclear. V was pared by 9 bases and J by 1 base, with 16 bases between. The CDR3 spans 16 residues. The germline V gene encodes CDR1 MNHNS and CDR2 SASEGT. Here the CDR3 DNA reads TGTGCCAGTCAGGATAACTCCCTTTCTGGGGCCAACGTCCTGACTTTC. Protein sequence: CASQDNSLSGANVLTF.

This clonotype is medium-sized by share. The J gene is TRBJ2-7, the V gene TRBV7-2, with TRBD1 matching over 7 bases. Unmatched junction bases numbered 7, after V lost 6 bases and J lost 5 bases. Germline CDR1 and CDR2: SGHTA and FQGNSA. The CDR3 has 13 amino acids. The CDR3, as DNA: TGTGCCAGCAGAGTGACAGGGCTCCACGAGCAGTACTTC. Translation gives CASRVTGLHEQYF.

A few counts support this clonotype. The gene calls are TRBV6-1 and TRBJ1-6; a weak D match, TRBD1 (5 bases). The germline V gene encodes CDR1 MNHNS and CDR2 SASEGT. The CDR3 totals 20 residues. Deletions cut 5 bases from V and 2 bases from J, with 25 bases between. The CDR3: CASSLSFWGAEQAYNSPLHF. The DNA of the CDR3 is TGTGCCAGCAGTCTCTCATTTTGGGGCGCGGAACAAGCCTATAATTCACCCCTCCACTTT.

The chain has TRBV9 and TRBJ2-1; 9 bases agree with TRBD1. With 4 bases clipped from V and 6 bases from J, the junction kept 8 bases outside the gene matches. Germline V gene sequence: CDR1 SGDLS, CDR2 YYNGEE. The CDR3 runs to 15 residues. CDR3 protein: CASSIQGQGSNEQFF. The CDR3 nucleotides are TGTGCCAGCAGCATACAGGGACAGGGCAGCAATGAGCAGTTCTTC.

V gene TRBV6-1 combines with J gene TRBJ2-5; 14 nucleotides line up with TRBD2. The last part of the DNA fits TRBJ2-7 better; the J call may be wrong. Germline CDR1 MNHNS, CDR2 SASEGT. The CDR3 totals 15 residues. The CDR3, as DNA: TGTGCCAGCAGTGGGGGGACTAGCGGGAGCGACGAGCAGTACTTC. It yields the protein CASSGGTSGSDEQYF.